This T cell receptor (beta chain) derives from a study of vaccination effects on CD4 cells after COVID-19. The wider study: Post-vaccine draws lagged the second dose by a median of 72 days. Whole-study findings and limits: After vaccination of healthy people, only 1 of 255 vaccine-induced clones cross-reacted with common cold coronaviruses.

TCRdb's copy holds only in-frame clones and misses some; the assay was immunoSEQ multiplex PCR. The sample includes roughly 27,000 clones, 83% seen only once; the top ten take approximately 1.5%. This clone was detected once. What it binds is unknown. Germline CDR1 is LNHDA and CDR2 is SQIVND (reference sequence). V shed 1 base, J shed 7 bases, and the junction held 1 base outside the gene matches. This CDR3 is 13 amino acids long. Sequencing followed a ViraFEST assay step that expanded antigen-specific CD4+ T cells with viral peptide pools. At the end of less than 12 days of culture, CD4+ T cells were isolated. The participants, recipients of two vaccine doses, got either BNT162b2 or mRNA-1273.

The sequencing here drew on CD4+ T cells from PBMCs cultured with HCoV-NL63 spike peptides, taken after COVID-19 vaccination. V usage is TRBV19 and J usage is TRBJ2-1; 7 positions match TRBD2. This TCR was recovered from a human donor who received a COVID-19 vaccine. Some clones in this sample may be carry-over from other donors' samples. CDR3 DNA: TGTGCCAGTAGTATAGGGGGGGGGAATGAGCAGTTCTTC. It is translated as CASSIGGGNEQFF.